This TCR beta chain emerged from a study of blood T cell repertoires in COVID-19 (dated by TCRdb to 2019 to 2021). A note on the overall study: The collaborator samples originated in the United States, Italy and Spain and spanned the acute and convalescent phases of COVID-19. Where HLA class I and class II types were available, the types were taken from metadata supplied by the sample provider, not from assay-based typing. The dataset comprised deeply sampled blood TCRbeta repertoires from subjects exposed to, actively infected with, or recovered from COVID-19. The prospective study material was composed of cDNA or gDNA derived from T cells, B-cell-depleted T cells, or PBMCs. A freely available public database, intended as a resource for researchers studying the immune response to SARS-CoV-2, is where the repertoires were released. The samples were drawn from the first 160 participants of the ongoing ImmuneRACE study and from 950 to 1,500 subjects provided by 6 global collaborators. Nearly every sample came with metadata listing a de-identified subject ID, COVID-19 status, age in years and sex. Beyond this particular receptor, the publication reports: The amount of clinical and demographic metadata varied by source and participant and was provided uncurated.

V loses 4 bases at its end and J loses 5 bases; junction bases beyond the gene matches: 5. Inclusive of the bounding cysteine and phenylalanine, the CDR3 is 14 residues long. CDR3 DNA only is kept here, 42 bases in frame from base 1. Reading the germline V gene gives CDR1 KGHSH and CDR2 LQKENI. TCRbeta CDR3 regions were amplified from genomic DNA using the immunoSEQ Assay, a bias-controlled multiplex PCR. Per the original workflow: Nucleated cell counts per sample were estimated from amplification of reference gene primers within the assay. To quantify the absolute abundance of each unique TCRbeta CDR3 rearrangement, sequence reads were collapsed and filtered. For each sample, productive Simpson clonality was calculated as the square root of Simpson's diversity index over productive rearrangements. TCRdb carries this immuneACCESS record with in-frame sequences only. Its versions omit some clonotypes, under half of them owing to an unresolved V gene in the studies checked, with the rest unexplained. That table furnishes V, J and clone size, whereas the DNA furnished D and trimming. The sample table contains about 36,000 clones; only one count was recorded for 90% of them. Clones ranked in the top ten supply under 5% of the sample.

The collaborating institutions used their own protocols to collect whole blood in K2EDTA tubes. For TCRbeta analysis, collaborators shipped samples as frozen whole blood, isolated PBMCs, or DNA extracted from either of those sample types. As concerns this clone: Which antigen it targets is not known. No quality values exist for individual bases; no much larger clone is one base distant.

The source of this sequence is a human donor in a cohort sampled during active COVID-19. Here the chain combines TRBV18 and TRBJ1-1; 9 bases in the junction line up with TRBD1. The sequenced material came from peripheral blood. The nucleotide sequence reads as follows: TGTGCCAGCTCACAGACAGGGGGAGAGACTGAAGCTTTCTTT. Its protein reads: CASSQTGGETEAFF.